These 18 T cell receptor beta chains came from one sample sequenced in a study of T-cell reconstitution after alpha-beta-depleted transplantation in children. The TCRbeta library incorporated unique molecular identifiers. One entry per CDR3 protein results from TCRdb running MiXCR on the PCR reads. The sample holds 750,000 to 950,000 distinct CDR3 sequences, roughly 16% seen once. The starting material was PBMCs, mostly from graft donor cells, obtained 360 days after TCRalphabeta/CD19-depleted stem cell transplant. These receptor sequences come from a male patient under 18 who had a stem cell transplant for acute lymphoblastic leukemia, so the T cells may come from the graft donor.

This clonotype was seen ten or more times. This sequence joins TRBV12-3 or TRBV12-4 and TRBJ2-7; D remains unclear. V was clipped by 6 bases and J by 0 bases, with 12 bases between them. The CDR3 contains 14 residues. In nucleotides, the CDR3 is TGTGCCAGCAGACTCACAGATCCCTCCTACGAGCAGTACTTC. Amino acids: CASRLTDPSYEQYF.

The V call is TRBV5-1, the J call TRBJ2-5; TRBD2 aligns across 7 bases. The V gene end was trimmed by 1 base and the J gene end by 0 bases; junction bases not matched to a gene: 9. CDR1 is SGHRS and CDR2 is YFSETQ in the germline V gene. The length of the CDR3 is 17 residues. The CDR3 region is CASSLPGGGTDQETQYF. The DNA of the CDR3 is TGCGCCAGCAGCTTGCCGGGCGGGGGTACGGACCAAGAGACCCAGTACTTC.

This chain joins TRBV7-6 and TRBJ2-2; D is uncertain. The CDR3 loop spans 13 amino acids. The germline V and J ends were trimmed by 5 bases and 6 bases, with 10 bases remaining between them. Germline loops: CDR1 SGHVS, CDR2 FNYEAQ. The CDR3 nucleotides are TGTGCCAGCAGCCTCCCTTGGGCCGGGGAGCTGTTTTTT. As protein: CASSLPWAGELFF.

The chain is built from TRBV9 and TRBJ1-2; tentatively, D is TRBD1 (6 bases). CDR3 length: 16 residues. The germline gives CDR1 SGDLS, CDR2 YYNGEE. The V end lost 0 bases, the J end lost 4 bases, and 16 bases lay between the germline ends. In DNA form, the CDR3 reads TGTGCCAGCAGCGTAGCAGAGAGGGGAGGGGGCTATGGCTACACCTTC. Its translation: CASSVAERGGGYGYTF.

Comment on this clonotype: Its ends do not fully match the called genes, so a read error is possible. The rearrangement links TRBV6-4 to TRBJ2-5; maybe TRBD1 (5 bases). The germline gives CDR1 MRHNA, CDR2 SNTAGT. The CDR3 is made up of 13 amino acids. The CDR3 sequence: CASPIGALKTQYF. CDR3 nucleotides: TGCGCCTCACCAATTGGGGCGTTGAAGACCCAGTACTTC.

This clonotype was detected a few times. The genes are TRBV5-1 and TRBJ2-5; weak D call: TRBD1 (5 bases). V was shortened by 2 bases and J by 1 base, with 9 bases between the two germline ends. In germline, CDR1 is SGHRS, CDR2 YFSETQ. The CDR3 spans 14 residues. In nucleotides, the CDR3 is TGCGCCAGCAGCTTACAGGTGGGCCAAGAGACCCAGTACTTC. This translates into CASSLQVGQETQYF.

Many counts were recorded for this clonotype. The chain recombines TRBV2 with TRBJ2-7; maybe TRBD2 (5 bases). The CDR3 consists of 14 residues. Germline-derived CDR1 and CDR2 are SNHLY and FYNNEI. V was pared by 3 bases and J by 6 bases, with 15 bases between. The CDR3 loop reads CASSDRTARGEQYF. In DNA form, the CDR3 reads TGTGCCAGCAGTGACAGGACTGCCCGGGGCGAGCAGTACTTC.

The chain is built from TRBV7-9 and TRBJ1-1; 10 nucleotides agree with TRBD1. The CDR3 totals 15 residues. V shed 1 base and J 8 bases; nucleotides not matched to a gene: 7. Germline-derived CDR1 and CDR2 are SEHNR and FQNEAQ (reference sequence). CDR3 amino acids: CASSLVSGTGDEAFF. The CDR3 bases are TGTGCCAGCAGCTTAGTGTCGGGGACAGGGGACGAAGCTTTCTTT. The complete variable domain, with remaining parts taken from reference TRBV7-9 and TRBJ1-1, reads DTGVSQNPRHKITKRGQNVTFRCDPISEHNRLYWYRQTLGQGPEFLTYFQNEAQLEKSRLLSDRFSAERPKGSFSTLEIQRTEQGDSAMYLCASSLVSGTGDEAFFGQGTRLTVV.

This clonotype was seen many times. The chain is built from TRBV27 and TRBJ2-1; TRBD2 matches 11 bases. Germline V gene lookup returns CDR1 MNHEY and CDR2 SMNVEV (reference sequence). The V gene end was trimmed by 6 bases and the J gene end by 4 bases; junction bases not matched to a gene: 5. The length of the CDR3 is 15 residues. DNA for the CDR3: TGTGCCAGCAGCCTAATAGCGGGAGGGTACAATGAGCAGTTCTTC. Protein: CASSLIAGGYNEQFF.

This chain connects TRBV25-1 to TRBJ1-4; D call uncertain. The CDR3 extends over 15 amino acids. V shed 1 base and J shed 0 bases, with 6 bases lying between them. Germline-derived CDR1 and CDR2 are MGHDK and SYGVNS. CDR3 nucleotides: TGTGCCAGCAGTGAATGGCCCTCAACTAATGAAAAACTGTTTTTT. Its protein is CASSEWPSTNEKLFF.

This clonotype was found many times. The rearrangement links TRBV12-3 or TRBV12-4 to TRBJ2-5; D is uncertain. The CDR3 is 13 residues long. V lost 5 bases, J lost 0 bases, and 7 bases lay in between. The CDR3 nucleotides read TGTGCCAGCAGTCCTGTATACCAAGAGACCCAGTACTTC. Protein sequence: CASSPVYQETQYF.

CDR3 sequence reads: CASRPIDRGPNEQFF. CDR3 in DNA: TGTGCCAGCAGACCGATCGACAGGGGGCCCAATGAGCAGTTCTTC. The J gene is TRBJ2-1, the V gene TRBV12-3 or TRBV12-4; 10 bases agree with TRBD1. V was pared by 6 bases and J by 6 bases, with 8 bases of the junction left unmatched. The CDR3 contains 15 residues.

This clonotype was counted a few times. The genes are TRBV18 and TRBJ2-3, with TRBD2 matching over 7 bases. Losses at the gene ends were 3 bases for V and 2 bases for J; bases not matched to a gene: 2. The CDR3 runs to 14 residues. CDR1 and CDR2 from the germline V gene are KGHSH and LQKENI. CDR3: CASSPGLPTDTQYF. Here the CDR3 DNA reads TGTGCCAGCTCACCGGGACTACCCACAGATACGCAGTATTTT.

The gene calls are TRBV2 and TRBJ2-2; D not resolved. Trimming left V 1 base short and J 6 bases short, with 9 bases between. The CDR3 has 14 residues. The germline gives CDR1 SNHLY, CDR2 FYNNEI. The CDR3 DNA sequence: TGTGCCAGCAGTGAAGTCGGGTTGGCCGGGGAGCTGTTTTTT. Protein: CASSEVGLAGELFF.

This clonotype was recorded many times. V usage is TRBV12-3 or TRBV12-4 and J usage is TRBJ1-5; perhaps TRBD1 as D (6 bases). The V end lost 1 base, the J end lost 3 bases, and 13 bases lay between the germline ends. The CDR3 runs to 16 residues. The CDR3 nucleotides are TGTGCCAGCAGTTTAGGGGGAACAGGGCTCAATCAGCCCCAGCATTTT. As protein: CASSLGGTGLNQPQHF.

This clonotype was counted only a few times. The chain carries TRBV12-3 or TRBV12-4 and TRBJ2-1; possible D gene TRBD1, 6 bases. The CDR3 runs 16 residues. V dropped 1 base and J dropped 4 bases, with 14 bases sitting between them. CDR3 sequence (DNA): TGTGCCAGCAGTTTAGGGGGGCCCTACCCATACAATGAGCAGTTCTTC. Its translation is CASSLGGPYPYNEQFF.

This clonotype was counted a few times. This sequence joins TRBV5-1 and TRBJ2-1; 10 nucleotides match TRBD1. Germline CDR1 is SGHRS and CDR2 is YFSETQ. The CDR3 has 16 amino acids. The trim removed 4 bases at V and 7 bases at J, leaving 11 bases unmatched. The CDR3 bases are TGCGCCAGCAGCACCGCACGGGACAGGGGCAAGAATGAGCAGTTCTTC. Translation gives CASSTARDRGKNEQFF.

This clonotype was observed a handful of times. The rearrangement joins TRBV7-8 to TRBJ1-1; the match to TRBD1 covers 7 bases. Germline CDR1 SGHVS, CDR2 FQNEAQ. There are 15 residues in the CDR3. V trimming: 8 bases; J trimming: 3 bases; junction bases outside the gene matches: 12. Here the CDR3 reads CASGLKGGGYTEAFF. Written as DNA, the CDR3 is TGTGCCAGCGGGCTTAAGGGAGGGGGCTACACTGAAGCTTTCTTT.